This is a list of T cell receptor beta chains from one sample in a study of cytomegalovirus exposure and HLA in healthy donors. Sequencing was performed with immunoSEQ multiplex PCR; in TCRdb, only in-frame clones are kept and a portion is missing. The data contain 210,000 or so clones, about 91% of them singletons. The sample comprised PBMCs. The receptors were gathered from a woman between 18 and 30 years old in good health and CMV-seronegative. CDR3s include the opening cysteine and the closing phenylalanine or tryptophan. D genes are given only for firm matches. Expanded clones get a size class; other rows say once, few or many, or leave the size out.

CDR3nt | CDR3aa | j_gene | v_gene | abundance | d_gene
TGTGCCAGCAGCTATATGACAGGGAAGTATGTTTACGAGCAGTACTTC | CASSYMTGKYVYEQYF | TRBJ2-7 | TRBV28 | - | TRBD1
TGTGCCAGTAGTATAGCCAGACTAGCGGGAGTGAACTACAATGAGCAGTTCTTC | CASSIARLAGVNYNEQFF | TRBJ2-1 | TRBV19 | once | TRBD2
TGTGCCTGGAGTCCCTACAGGGGCCCAGATCAGCCCCAGCATTTT | CAWSPYRGPDQPQHF | TRBJ1-5 | TRBV30 | - | TRBD1
TGTGCCAGCAGCCCCCCGGGCGGGGGCCAAGATACGCAGTATTTT | CASSPPGGGQDTQYF | TRBJ2-3 | TRBV6-5 | - | -
TGTGCCAGCAGCTTCCAGGGAGGCGGCTACGAGCAGTACTTC | CASSFQGGGYEQYF | TRBJ2-7 | TRBV11-2 | - | -
TGTGCCAGCAGGGGAGTATATGGGTTATACAATGAGCAGTTCTTC | CASRGVYGLYNEQFF | TRBJ2-1 | TRBV28 | - | -
TGCGCCAGCAGCTTGGTGGCCATTTTCTCTGGGGCCAACGTCCTGACTTTC | CASSLVAIFSGANVLTF | TRBJ2-6 | TRBV5-1 | - | -
TGCGCCAGCAGCATTGCGGGGGGCCCGAACACTGAAGCTTTCTTT | CASSIAGGPNTEAFF | TRBJ1-1 | TRBV5-1 | - | -
TGCACCAGCAGCCAACTCCGGGACAGACGAAGTGAGTTCTTGAATGAGCAGTTCTTC | CTSSQLRDRRSEFLNEQFF | TRBJ2-1 | TRBV1 | - | -
TGCGCCAGCAGCTTGGCCGGGGACAGGGCCTACGAGCAGTACTTC | CASSLAGDRAYEQYF | TRBJ2-7 | TRBV5-1 | - | TRBD1
TGTGCCAGCAGTTACTCGATTGACAGGGCGCGAGAGCAGTACTTC | CASSYSIDRAREQYF | TRBJ2-7 | TRBV6-5 | few | TRBD1
TGTGCCAGCAGGTCGACAGGCTCCTACGAGCAGTACTTC | CASRSTGSYEQYF | TRBJ2-7 | TRBV5-6 | - | -
TGTGCCAGCAGCGGGACTGCCGACGTTGATGAGCAGTTCTTC | CASSGTADVDEQFF | TRBJ2-1 | TRBV6-1 | few | -
TGTGCCAGCAGCTGGACCGGGAGCCCCTACAATGAGCAGTTCTTC | CASSWTGSPYNEQFF | TRBJ2-1 | TRBV11-3 | - | -
TGTGCCAGCAGCTTAGAGGGACAGAGCCAAGAGACCCAGTACTTC | CASSLEGQSQETQYF | TRBJ2-5 | TRBV11-1 | - | TRBD1
TGCAGCGACGCCATCGGGACAGGGGAGTGGGAAAGGGGCTACACCTTC | CSDAIGTGEWERGYTF | TRBJ1-2 | TRBV29-1 | - | TRBD1
TGTGCCACCAGCAGAGATGTTGGGACAGGGGGTGGACAGCCCCAGCATTTT | CATSRDVGTGGGQPQHF | TRBJ1-5 | TRBV15 | - | TRBD1
TGTGCCAGCAGTCAGAGGGGGAAGGATACGCAGTATTTT | CASSQRGKDTQYF | TRBJ2-3 | TRBV27 | - | -
TGTGCCAGCAGCTCTTACAGGGGTGAAAAACTGTTTTTT | CASSSYRGEKLFF | TRBJ1-4 | TRBV7-9 | - | TRBD1
TGTGCCAGCAGCTTAATGCGAGCCACCGGGGAGCTGTTTTTT | CASSLMRATGELFF | TRBJ2-2 | TRBV7-3 | - | -
TGTGCCAGCAGGGGGGGACTTTTCTCTCCCTACGAGCAGTACTTC | CASRGGLFSPYEQYF | TRBJ2-7 | TRBV27 | - | -
TGTGCCAGCAGTGCACTCGGGAGGGCCGGGGAAGAGACCCAGTACTTC | CASSALGRAGEETQYF | TRBJ2-5 | TRBV2 | - | TRBD2
TGTGCCAGCAGTGTCGGACTAGCGGGGGAACAAGAGACCCAGTACTTC | CASSVGLAGEQETQYF | TRBJ2-5 | TRBV28 | - | TRBD2
TGTGCCAGCAGTTCGGGCCAAGAGACCCAGTACTTC | CASSSGQETQYF | TRBJ2-5 | TRBV28 | - | -
TGTGCCAGCAGCGTAGACGTGGGCACAGTCTCTGAAGCTTTCTTT | CASSVDVGTVSEAFF | TRBJ1-1 | TRBV9 | - | -
TGTGCCAGCAGCGTTTCGGACAGGCATGGCACTGAAGCTTTCTTT | CASSVSDRHGTEAFF | TRBJ1-1 | TRBV9 | - | TRBD1
TGTGCCAGCAGTCGCCAGATCAATCAGCCCCAGCATTTT | CASSRQINQPQHF | TRBJ1-5 | TRBV28 | few | -
TGTGCCAGCTCCCCCGGGACTCAAAGCTCCTACGAGCAGTACTTC | CASSPGTQSSYEQYF | TRBJ2-7 | TRBV18 | - | -
TGTGCCAGCAGCCAAGGGGGGGACAATGAGCAGTTCTTC | CASSQGGDNEQFF | TRBJ2-1 | TRBV4-2 | - | -
TGTGCCAGCAGTTTAGGCCCAGGGGCGTGGCACGAGCAGTACTTC | CASSLGPGAWHEQYF | TRBJ2-7 | TRBV27 | - | -
TGCGCCAGCAGCCAAAGGACTACGGGGGAACTTGCAACTAATGAAAAACTGTTTTTT | CASSQRTTGELATNEKLFF | TRBJ1-4 | TRBV4-1 | - | -
TGTGCCAGTAGTATTGGGGACTACAGCTCCTACAATGAGCAGTTCTTC | CASSIGDYSSYNEQFF | TRBJ2-1 | TRBV19 | - | TRBD2
TGTGCCAGCAGCTTACTTCCCCACAATGAGCAGTTCTTC | CASSLLPHNEQFF | TRBJ2-1 | TRBV7-8 | - | -
TGTGCCAGTACCAGGCAGGGTGACAACACTGAAGCTTTCTTT | CASTRQGDNTEAFF | TRBJ1-1 | TRBV19 | - | -
TGTGCCAGCAGGCAGGGGGGAGAGACCCAGTACTTC | CASRQGGETQYF | TRBJ2-5 | TRBV28 | - | -
TGTGCCAGTAGTAAGGGGGCAGTCTCAGCTGCGGCCAACGTCCTGACTTTC | CASSKGAVSAAANVLTF | TRBJ2-6 | TRBV19 | - | TRBD1
TGTGCCAGCAGCGTGAAACAGGGATACGAGCAGTACTTC | CASSVKQGYEQYF | TRBJ2-7 | TRBV7-2 | once | -
TGTGCCAGCAGTTACAAGGCGGCCGGGGAGCTGTTTTTT | CASSYKAAGELFF | TRBJ2-2 | TRBV6-6 | - | -
TGTGCCAGTAGTACGGGACTAGGGTCGGCGGAGACCCAGTACTTC | CASSTGLGSAETQYF | TRBJ2-5 | TRBV19 | - | TRBD2
TGTGCCAGCAGCCGAGGGGGTGTCTCTGGAAACACCATATATTTT | CASSRGGVSGNTIYF | TRBJ1-3 | TRBV6-5 | - | -
TGTGCCAGCAGTTTAGGGAGCTACAATGAGCAGTTCTTC | CASSLGSYNEQFF | TRBJ2-1 | TRBV27 | - | -
TGTGCCGGTCGGACAGGGGACTACAATGAGCAGTTCTTC | CAGRTGDYNEQFF | TRBJ2-1 | TRBV25-1 | few | TRBD1
TGTGCCAGCGTGGGGGCAGGGGTTACCTACGAGCAGTACTTC | CASVGAGVTYEQYF | TRBJ2-7 | TRBV28 | - | -
TGCGCCAGCAGCCCACTAGCGGAGCTCACAGATACGCAGTATTTT | CASSPLAELTDTQYF | TRBJ2-3 | TRBV5-1 | - | TRBD2
TGCGCCAGCAGCCAAGAGGGGTTGGGGCTAATGGGCTCCTACGAGCAGTACTTC | CASSQEGLGLMGSYEQYF | TRBJ2-7 | TRBV4-1 | - | -
TGTGCCAGCAGCTTTGCGGGAGCCTACGAGCAGTACTTC | CASSFAGAYEQYF | TRBJ2-7 | TRBV7-9 | once | TRBD2
TGCGCCAGCAGCCTAGCCCGGGACAGGGCGTGGGAGACCCAGTACTTC | CASSLARDRAWETQYF | TRBJ2-5 | TRBV5-1 | - | TRBD1
TGTGCCAGCTCACAGAGCCCGGGTGACGGTGAGCAGTTCTTC | CASSQSPGDGEQFF | TRBJ2-1 | TRBV18 | - | -
TGTGCCAGCAGCTTAACGTCGGGGGTGCCAGATACGCAGTATTTT | CASSLTSGVPDTQYF | TRBJ2-3 | TRBV7-3 | - | -
TGTGCCAGCAGCTTAGATCGCGGGAGGGAGCAGTACTTC | CASSLDRGREQYF | TRBJ2-7 | TRBV7-9 | - | TRBD2
TGTGCCAGTAGTCCGGGACAGGGGTTTGAGCAGTTCTTC | CASSPGQGFEQFF | TRBJ2-1 | TRBV19 | - | TRBD1
TGTGCCAGCAGACTAGCGGACTTCTCCTACGAGCAGTACTTC | CASRLADFSYEQYF | TRBJ2-7 | TRBV6-1 | - | TRBD2
TGTGCCAGCAGCTCAAACAACAGGGACGGCTACACCTTC | CASSSNNRDGYTF | TRBJ1-2 | TRBV7-2 | - | -
TGTGCCTGGAGGTACACAGATACGCAGTATTTT | CAWRYTDTQYF | TRBJ2-3 | TRBV30 | - | -
TGTGCCACCAGCAGCGACCAGGGGGGCTATGGCTACACCTTC | CATSSDQGGYGYTF | TRBJ1-2 | TRBV15 | many | TRBD1
TGTGCCAGCAGCCAGGGGAGGGCTGGGGCCAACGTCCTGACTTTC | CASSQGRAGANVLTF | TRBJ2-6 | TRBV6-5 | - | -
TGTGCCAGCAGCGTAAGCCTCGAAATGACTGAAGCTTTCTTT | CASSVSLEMTEAFF | TRBJ1-1 | TRBV9 | - | -
TGTGCCAGCAGTGACAGACTAAACATTGAAGCTTTCTTT | CASSDRLNIEAFF | TRBJ1-1 | TRBV25-1 | - | -
TGCGCCAGCAGCCAATTTGGACTAGACCAAGAGACCCAGTACTTC | CASSQFGLDQETQYF | TRBJ2-5 | TRBV4-1 | - | TRBD2
TGTGCCATCGGCCGGGACACCCTCACAGATACGCAGTATTTT | CAIGRDTLTDTQYF | TRBJ2-3 | TRBV10-3 | - | -